The 22 T cell receptor beta chains below come from one sample, sequenced in a study of cytomegalovirus exposure and HLA in healthy donors. In the PCR, 60 Vbeta and 13 Jbeta primers were used. Data came from immunoSEQ multiplex PCR; TCRdb stores just in-frame clones and leaves some out. The sample carries more than 140,000 clones, about 80% recorded once. Sequenced input: PBMCs. The receptors come from a woman between 40 and 50 years old in good health and CMV-seronegative.

V usage is TRBV19 and J usage is TRBJ2-7, with 10 bases matching TRBD1. Germline CDR1 reads LNHDA; CDR2 reads SQIVND (reference sequence). The CDR3 is 15 residues long. V trimming: 7 bases; J trimming: 6 bases; junction bases outside the gene matches: 12. CDR3 nucleotides: TGTGCCAGTAACGCCGGGACAGGGGTCGTGTCCGAGCAGTACTTC. Residues: CASNAGTGVVSEQYF.

This chain joins TRBV18 and TRBJ1-1; D might be TRBD1 (5 bases). The CDR3 runs 15 residues. Deletions cut 0 bases from V and 7 bases from J, with 15 bases between. Germline V gene data show CDR1 as KGHSH and CDR2 as LQKENI. CDR3 amino acids: CASSPPSSGRGEAFF. The CDR3 DNA reads TGTGCCAGCTCACCACCCTCGTCGGGGCGGGGTGAAGCTTTCTTT.

This CDR3 reads CASSLGTGIETYEQYF. DNA of the CDR3: TGTGCCAGCAGTTTAGGGACAGGGATTGAGACCTACGAGCAGTACTTC. The chain is built from TRBV27 and TRBJ2-7; 9 bases are shared with TRBD1. Germline lookup yields CDR1 MNHEY and CDR2 SMNVEV (reference sequence). This CDR3 contains 16 residues. With V trimmed by 2 bases and J by 2 bases, 7 bases remained unmatched.

The rearrangement links TRBV5-1 to TRBJ2-5, with unresolved D. The germline CDR1 and CDR2 sequences are SGHRS and YFSETQ. V was cut by 0 bases and J by 1 base, with 13 bases left in between. The length of the CDR3 is 16 residues. The CDR3 DNA follows: TGCGCCAGCAGCTTGGATCCCGGTCCGGGCCAAGAGACCCAGTACTTC. Protein: CASSLDPGPGQETQYF.

This sequence joins TRBV29-1 and TRBJ2-7; TRBD1 aligns across 7 bases. The trim removed 4 bases at V and 4 bases at J, leaving 10 bases unmatched. The CDR3 contains 14 residues. CDR1 and CDR2 (germline): SQVTM, ANQGSEA. DNA for the CDR3: TGCAGCGTTGTAGGGGACAGTGGGATATACGAGCAGTACTTC. Protein product: CSVVGDSGIYEQYF.

The chain combines TRBV19 with TRBJ2-7, with 7 bases matching TRBD1. The CDR3 contains 15 residues. V was pared by 3 bases and J by 3 bases, with 8 bases of the junction left unmatched. CDR1 LNHDA and CDR2 SQIVND come from the germline V gene (reference sequence). The CDR3 nucleotides are TGTGCCAGTAGTATTTCGGGACAGTATTTCTACGAGCAGTACTTC. It yields the protein CASSISGQYFYEQYF.

The V call is TRBV28, the J call TRBJ2-5, with TRBD1 as a possible D gene (6 bases). The length of the CDR3 is 13 residues. The germline gives CDR1 MDHEN, CDR2 SYDVKM. V shed 6 bases and J shed 2 bases, with 10 bases lying between them. CDR3 DNA sequence: TGTGCCAGCAGAGCACAGGGTCAAGAGACCCAGTACTTC. Protein product: CASRAQGQETQYF.

J is TRBJ2-1 and V is TRBV14, with D possibly being TRBD1 (5 bases). Germline V gene data show CDR1 as SGHDN and CDR2 as FVKESK. V was pared by 4 bases and J by 9 bases, with 16 bases between. CDR3 length equals 14 residues. CDR3 sequence (DNA): TGTGCCAGCAGCCCCTCCGGAAAAAGGGGTGAGCAGTTCTTC. The encoded protein is CASSPSGKRGEQFF. Together with reference TRBV14 and TRBJ2-1, the CDR3 gives the full variable domain: EAGVTQFPSHSVIEKGQTVTLRCDPISGHDNLYWYRRVMGKEIKFLLHFVKESKQDESGMPNNRFLAERTGGTYSTLKVQPAELEDSGVYFCASSPSGKRGEQFFGPGTRLTVL.

This rearrangement joins TRBV27 to TRBJ2-7; 10 bases agree with TRBD1. Germline trimming cut 4 bases from V and 1 base from J; bases unmatched to any gene: 10. The CDR3 covers 17 residues. Per germline, CDR1 MNHEY and CDR2 SMNVEV (reference sequence). The CDR3 nucleotides read TGTGCCAGCAGTTCGCCGGGACAGGGGCTTGCTTCCTACGAGCAGTACTTC. Encoded protein: CASSSPGQGLASYEQYF.

The chain uses TRBV6-5 and TRBJ1-4; D not resolved. The CDR3 consists of 14 residues. CDR1 is MNHEY and CDR2 is SVGAGI in the germline V gene. The V end was cut by 7 bases, the J end by 2 bases, with 11 bases between. DNA for the CDR3: TGTGCCAGCATCGGAGGGTCGACTAATGAAAAACTGTTTTTT. Translation gives CASIGGSTNEKLFF.

The chain carries TRBV7-6 and TRBJ2-5; D is uncertain. The J call may be faulty, since TRBJ2-7 better matches the DNA end. This CDR3 has 14 residues. Germline CDR1 and CDR2: SGHVS and FNYEAQ. In nucleotides, the CDR3 is TGTGCCAGCAGTCGAAGAACTGGAGCCTACGAGCAGTACTTC. It yields the protein CASSRRTGAYEQYF.

The CDR3 here is CASSLVRGSSEQYF. CDR3 nucleotide sequence: TGTGCCAGCAGCTTAGTTCGCGGGAGTAGCGAGCAGTACTTC. The rearrangement joins TRBV7-6 to TRBJ2-7; 7 bases match TRBD2. The CDR3 has 14 residues. V was pared by 1 base and J by 6 bases, with 6 bases of the junction left unmatched. Germline lookup yields CDR1 SGHVS and CDR2 FNYEAQ.

The rearrangement links TRBV11-2 to TRBJ1-6, with a weak D call TRBD1 (6 bases). The CDR3 has 13 residues. V was shortened by 1 base and J by 12 bases, with 10 bases between the two germline ends. Per the germline V gene, CDR1 is SGHAT and CDR2 is FQNNGV. The CDR3 sequence is CASSLGWGRPLHF. DNA of the CDR3: TGTGCCAGCAGCTTAGGGTGGGGGCGACCCCTCCACTTT. Combining the CDR3 with reference TRBV11-2 and TRBJ1-6 gives the whole variable domain EAGVAQSPRYKIIEKRQSVAFWCNPISGHATLYWYQQILGQGPKLLIQFQNNGVVDDSQLPKDRFSAERLKGVDSTLKIQPAKLEDSAVYLCASSLGWGRPLHFGNGTRLTVT.

This sequence joins TRBV30 and TRBJ2-1; 7 nucleotides match TRBD2. The J segment lost 9 bases and the V segment lost 7 bases, leaving 15 bases of the junction unmatched. CDR3 length: 14 amino acids. The germline gives CDR1 GTSNPN, CDR2 SVGIG (reference sequence). This CDR3 is CAYNRGEGLGEQFF. DNA of the CDR3: TGTGCCTACAATAGAGGGGAGGGCCTTGGTGAGCAGTTCTTC.

Here the CDR3 reads CSVTIPTRGWSEAFF. In DNA form, the CDR3 reads TGCAGCGTGACCATACCCACCAGGGGGTGGTCTGAAGCTTTCTTT. The V call is TRBV29-1, the J call TRBJ1-1; 7 nucleotides match TRBD1. V was pared by 6 bases and J by 6 bases, with 16 bases of the junction left unmatched. Germline V lookup: CDR1 SQVTM, CDR2 ANQGSEA. The CDR3 totals 15 residues.

V usage is TRBV30 and J usage is TRBJ2-1, with 9 bases lining up with TRBD2. The trim removed 2 bases at V and 2 bases at J, leaving 1 base unmatched. The CDR3 covers 14 residues. Germline V gene sequence: CDR1 GTSNPN, CDR2 SVGIG (reference sequence). DNA of the CDR3: TGTGCCTGGAGTACTAGCGGGCCCTACAATGAGCAGTTCTTC. Translated, it gives CAWSTSGPYNEQFF.

This clone was found once. The chain couples TRBV6-6 to TRBJ2-7, with 8 bases fitting TRBD1. The CDR3 covers 14 residues. V trimming: 5 bases; J trimming: 3 bases; junction bases outside the gene matches: 6. Germline V gene data show CDR1 as MNHNY and CDR2 as SVGAGI (reference sequence). The CDR3 sequence is CASSASGGYYEQYF. DNA of the CDR3: TGTGCCAGCAGTGCATCAGGGGGCTACTACGAGCAGTACTTC.

This clone was counted between two and nine times. This chain joins TRBV18 and TRBJ1-5; no firm D call. CDR1 KGHSH and CDR2 LQKENI come from the germline V gene. The V end lost 2 bases, the J end lost 6 bases, and 5 bases lay between the germline ends. This CDR3 has 12 residues. The CDR3 is CASSPTPQPQHF. CDR3 sequence (DNA): TGTGCCAGCTCACCAACACCTCAGCCCCAGCATTTT. The full variable domain, with the rest looked up from reference TRBV18 and TRBJ1-5, is NAGVMQNPRHLVRRRGQEARLRCSPMKGHSHVYWYRQLPEEGLKFMVYLQKENIIDESGMPKERFSAEFPKEGPSILRIQQVVRGDSAAYFCASSPTPQPQHFGDGTRLSIL.

The chain joins TRBV7-8 to TRBJ2-7; 9 bases match TRBD2. The germline V gene encodes CDR1 SGHVS and CDR2 FQNEAQ. The length of the CDR3 is 17 residues. V gave up 5 bases and J gave up 2 bases; unmatched junction bases: 13. The CDR3: CASSEVLGLADTYEQYF. In DNA form, the CDR3 reads TGTGCCAGCAGCGAAGTTCTGGGACTAGCAGACACCTACGAGCAGTACTTC.

The CDR3 protein is CAWSISRSNNEQFF. CDR3 nucleotides: TGTGCCTGGAGTATTAGCCGATCCAACAATGAGCAGTTCTTC. This chain links TRBV30 with TRBJ2-1; D gene uncertain. V was cut by 2 bases and J by 5 bases, with 13 bases left in between. Germline assignment: CDR1 GTSNPN and CDR2 SVGIG (reference sequence). This CDR3 has 14 residues.

In its sample, this clone was seen once. The rearrangement uses TRBV4-1 and TRBJ1-2, with 8 bases lining up with TRBD1. There are 14 residues in the CDR3. Germline loops: CDR1 MGHRA, CDR2 YSYEKL. Losses at the gene ends were 3 bases for V and 6 bases for J; bases not matched to a gene: 6. CDR3 bases: TGCGCCAGCAGCCAGGGACAGGTTCCAAATGGCTACACCTTC. Protein product: CASSQGQVPNGYTF.

The chain carries TRBV11-2 and TRBJ2-7; D possibly corresponds to TRBD2 (5 bases). CDR1 is SGHAT, CDR2 FQNNGV, per germline. This CDR3 is built from 14 residues. The V and J ends lost 4 bases and 2 bases respectively, with 12 bases between them. The CDR3 sequence: CASSWVSRAYEQYF. The CDR3 DNA follows: TGTGCCAGCAGCTGGGTCTCGCGGGCCTACGAGCAGTACTTC.